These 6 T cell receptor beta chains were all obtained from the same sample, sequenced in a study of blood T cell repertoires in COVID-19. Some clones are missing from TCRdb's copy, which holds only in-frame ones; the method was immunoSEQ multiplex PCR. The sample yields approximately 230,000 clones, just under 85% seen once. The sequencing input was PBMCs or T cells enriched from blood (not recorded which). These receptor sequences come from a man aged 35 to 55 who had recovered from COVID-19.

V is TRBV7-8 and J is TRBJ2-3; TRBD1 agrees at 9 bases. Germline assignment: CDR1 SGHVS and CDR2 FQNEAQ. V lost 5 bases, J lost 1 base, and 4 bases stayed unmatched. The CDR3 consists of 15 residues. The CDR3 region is CASSPGTGRTDTQYF. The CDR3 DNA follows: TGTGCCAGCAGCCCCGGGACAGGGCGCACAGATACGCAGTATTTT.

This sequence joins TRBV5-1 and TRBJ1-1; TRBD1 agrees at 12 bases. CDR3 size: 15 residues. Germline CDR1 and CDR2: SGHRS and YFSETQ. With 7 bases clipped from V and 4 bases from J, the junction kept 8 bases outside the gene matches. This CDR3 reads CASGGTGGRSTEAFF. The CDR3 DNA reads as TGCGCCAGCGGCGGGACAGGGGGCCGGAGCACTGAAGCTTTCTTT.

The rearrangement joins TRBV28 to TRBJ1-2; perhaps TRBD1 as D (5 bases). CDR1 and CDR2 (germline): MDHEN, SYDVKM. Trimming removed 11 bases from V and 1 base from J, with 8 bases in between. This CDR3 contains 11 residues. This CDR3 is CAVGHNYGYTF. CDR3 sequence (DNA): TGTGCCGTCGGACATAACTATGGCTACACCTTC.

The CDR3 nucleotides read TGTGCCAGCAGCTTCAGGGGGCCTGACACTGAAGCTTTCTTT. Translation: CASSFRGPDTEAFF. V is TRBV7-3 and J is TRBJ1-1; 8 bases are a match to TRBD1. Germline loops: CDR1 SGHTA, CDR2 FQGTGA. This CDR3 contains 14 residues. The V segment lost 3 bases and the J segment 3 bases; nucleotides outside the gene matches: 3.

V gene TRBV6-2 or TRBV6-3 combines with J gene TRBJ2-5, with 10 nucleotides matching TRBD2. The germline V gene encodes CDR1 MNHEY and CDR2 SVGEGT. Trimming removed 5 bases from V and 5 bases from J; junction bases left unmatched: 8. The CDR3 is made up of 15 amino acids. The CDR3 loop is CASSKRLAGGETQYF. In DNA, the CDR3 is TGTGCCAGCAGTAAAAGACTAGCGGGCGGGGAGACCCAGTACTTC.

As DNA, the CDR3 is TGCGCCAGCAGCCGGGTCTGGGGACTAGCGGGTTCAGATACGCAGTATTTT. Protein sequence: CASSRVWGLAGSDTQYF. The chain uses TRBV4-1 and TRBJ2-3; 12 bases are a match to TRBD2. CDR3 length: 17 residues. The J segment lost 4 bases and the V segment lost 4 bases, leaving 9 bases of the junction unmatched. CDR1 is MGHRA, CDR2 YSYEKL, per germline.